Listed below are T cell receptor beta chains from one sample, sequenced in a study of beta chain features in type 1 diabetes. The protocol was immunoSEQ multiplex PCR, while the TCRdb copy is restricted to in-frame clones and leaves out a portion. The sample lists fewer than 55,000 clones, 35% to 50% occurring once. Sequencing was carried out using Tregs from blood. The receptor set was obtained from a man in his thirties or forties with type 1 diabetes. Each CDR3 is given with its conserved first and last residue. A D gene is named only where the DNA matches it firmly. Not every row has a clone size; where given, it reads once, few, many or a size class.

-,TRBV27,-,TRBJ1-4,CATLMNEKLFF,TGTGCCACCTTAATGAATGAAAAACTGTTTTTT
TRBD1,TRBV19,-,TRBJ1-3,CASSTGTVGNTIYF,TGTGCCAGTAGTACCGGGACAGTTGGAAACACCATATATTTT
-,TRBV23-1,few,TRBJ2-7,CASRPTTVREQYF,TGCGCCAGCAGACCTACGACAGTAAGGGAGCAGTACTTC
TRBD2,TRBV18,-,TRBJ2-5,CASSTGLAVETQYF,TGTGCCAGCTCCACCGGACTAGCGGTCGAGACCCAGTACTTC
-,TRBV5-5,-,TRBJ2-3,CASSFSADTQYF,TGTGCCAGCAGCTTCTCAGCAGATACGCAGTATTTT
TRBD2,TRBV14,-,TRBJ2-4,CASSQGSSGTTLLAKNIQYF,TGTGCCAGCAGCCAAGGATCTAGCGGGACCACTCTTTTAGCCAAAAACATTCAGTACTTC
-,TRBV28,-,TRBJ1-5,CASWGGYQPQHF,TGTGCCAGCTGGGGAGGGTATCAGCCCCAGCATTTT
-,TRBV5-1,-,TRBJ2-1,CASSLSIRAHHEQFF,TGTGCCAGCAGCTTGAGTATTAGAGCCCACCATGAGCAGTTCTTC
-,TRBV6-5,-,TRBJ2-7,CASSYHSGIHYEQYF,TGTGCCAGCAGTTACCATTCCGGGATACACTACGAGCAGTACTTC
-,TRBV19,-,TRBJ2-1,CASSRGVYNEQFF,TGTGCCAGTAGTAGGGGCGTATACAATGAGCAGTTCTTC
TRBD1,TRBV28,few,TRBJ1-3,CASSLLAGQGRNTIYF,TGTGCCAGCAGTTTATTGGCGGGACAGGGACGAAACACCATATATTTT
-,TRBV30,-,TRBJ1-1,CAWSRGLTEAFF,TGTGCCTGGAGTAGGGGCCTGACTGAAGCTTTCTTT
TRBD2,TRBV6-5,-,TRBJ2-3,CASSAGSGSADTQYF,TGTGCCAGCAGTGCAGGAAGCGGGAGCGCAGATACGCAGTATTTT
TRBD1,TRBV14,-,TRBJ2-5,CASSTGDSSVETQYF,TGTGCCAGCAGCACCGGGGACAGCTCGGTGGAGACCCAGTACTTC
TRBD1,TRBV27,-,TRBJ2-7,CASSFGTASYEQYF,TGTGCCAGCAGTTTTGGGACAGCGTCCTACGAGCAGTACTTC
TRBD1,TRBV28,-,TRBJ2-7,CASSVTGARYF,TGTGCCAGCAGTGTTACAGGGGCGAGGTACTTC
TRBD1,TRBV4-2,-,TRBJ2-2,CASSQGTVNTGELFF,TGTGCCAGCAGCCAGGGGACAGTTAACACCGGGGAGCTGTTTTTT
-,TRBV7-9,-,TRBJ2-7,CASSLVGGKKGEQYF,TGTGCCAGCAGCTTAGTTGGCGGGAAGAAAGGCGAGCAGTACTTC
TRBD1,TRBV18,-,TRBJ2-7,CASSPYGTGRPYEQYF,TGTGCCAGCTCACCCTACGGGACAGGCAGACCCTACGAGCAGTACTTC
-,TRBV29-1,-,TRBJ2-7,CSVRARAYEQYF,TGCAGCGTTCGTGCCAGGGCTTACGAGCAGTACTTC
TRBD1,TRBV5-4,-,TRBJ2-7,CASSPGTGGIYEQYF,TGTGCCAGCAGCCCGGGGACAGGTGGGATTTACGAGCAGTACTTC
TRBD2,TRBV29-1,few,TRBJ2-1,CSVAGTSGRLSYNEQFF,TGCAGCGTTGCTGGGACTAGCGGGAGACTTTCCTACAATGAGCAGTTCTTC
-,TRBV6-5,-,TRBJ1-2,CASRQSATSNYGYTF,TGTGCCAGCAGACAGTCGGCAACCTCTAACTATGGCTACACCTTC
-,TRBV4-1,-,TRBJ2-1,CASSQDLDNNEQFF,TGCGCCAGCAGCCAAGATCTGGACAATAATGAGCAGTTCTTC
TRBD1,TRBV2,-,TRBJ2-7,CASGRQGNYEQYF,TGTGCCAGCGGCCGACAGGGGAACTACGAGCAGTACTTC
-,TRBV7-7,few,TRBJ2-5,CASSLRGTQYF,TGTGCCAGCAGCTTAAGAGGGACCCAGTACTTC
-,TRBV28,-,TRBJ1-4,CASSSGATNEKLFF,TGTGCCAGCAGTTCAGGGGCCACTAATGAAAAACTGTTTTTT
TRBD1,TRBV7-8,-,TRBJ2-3,CASSRQGTDTQYF,TGTGCCAGCAGCCGACAGGGAACAGATACGCAGTATTTT
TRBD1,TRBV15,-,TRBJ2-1,CATSRPPGQGANVEQFF,TGTGCCACCAGCCGCCCACCGGGACAGGGGGCAAACGTTGAGCAGTTCTTC
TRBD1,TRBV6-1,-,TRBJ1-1,CASIQRGRSEAFF,TGTGCCAGCATCCAAAGGGGGCGCTCTGAAGCTTTCTTT
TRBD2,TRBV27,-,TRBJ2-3,CASSPSPGLAGLRTDTQYF,TGTGCCAGCAGTCCATCTCCGGGACTAGCGGGATTGCGGACAGATACGCAGTATTTT
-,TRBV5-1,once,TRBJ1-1,CASSSTTYVVGFF,TGCGCCAGCAGTTCTACTACGTACGTAGTCGGTTTCTTT